At least ten counts were recorded for the clone carrying this TCR beta chain. Its antigen remains unknown. This sample stems from a study of CD8+CD57+ T cells in acquired aplastic anemia. Study as a whole: The DNA of sorted CD4+ and CD8+ cells averaged around 3 ug. Healthy donor CD4+ samples were sequenced to a depth that averaged approximately 9.9 million reads. Study-wide points: The number of CD8+ CDR3 sequences shared by patients and controls was about 30. CD8+ Simpson's diversity showed no significant patient-control difference.

Profiles of TCR beta VDJ and CDR3 were generated from a genomic DNA template. TCRdb fed the reads into MiXCR, producing one record per CDR3 protein. The repertoire holds 400,000 to 450,000 distinct CDR3 sequences, roughly 68% seen once, with 4% in the top ten. Germline-derived CDR1 and CDR2 are SGHTA and FQGNSA. Trimming removed 5 bases from V and 2 bases from J, with 14 bases in between. The CDR3 length is 15 residues. The chain has TRBV7-2 and TRBJ2-3; D ambiguous. The sequence was obtained from a human donor in good health, serving as a control. Sequencing was carried out using sorted CD4+, CD8+, or CD8+CD57+ T cells (not recorded which) from PBMCs. CDR3 coding DNA: TGTGCCAGCAGCCCCATGGTCGCTAACACAGATACGCAGTATTTT. Translation: CASSPMVANTDTQYF.